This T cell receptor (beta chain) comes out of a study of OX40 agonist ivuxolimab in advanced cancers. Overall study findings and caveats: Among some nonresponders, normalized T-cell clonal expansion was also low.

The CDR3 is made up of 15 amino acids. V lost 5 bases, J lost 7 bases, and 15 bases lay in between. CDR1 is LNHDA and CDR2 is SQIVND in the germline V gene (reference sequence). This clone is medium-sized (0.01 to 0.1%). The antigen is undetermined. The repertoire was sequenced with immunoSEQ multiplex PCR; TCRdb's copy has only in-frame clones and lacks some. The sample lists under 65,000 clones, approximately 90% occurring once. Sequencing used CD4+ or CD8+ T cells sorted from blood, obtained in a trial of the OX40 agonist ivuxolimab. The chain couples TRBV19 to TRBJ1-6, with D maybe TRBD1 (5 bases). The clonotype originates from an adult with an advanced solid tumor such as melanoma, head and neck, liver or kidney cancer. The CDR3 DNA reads TGTGCCAGTAGTGGTTCGTCAGGGCTCAATTCACCCCTCCACTTT. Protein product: CASSGSSGLNSPLHF.